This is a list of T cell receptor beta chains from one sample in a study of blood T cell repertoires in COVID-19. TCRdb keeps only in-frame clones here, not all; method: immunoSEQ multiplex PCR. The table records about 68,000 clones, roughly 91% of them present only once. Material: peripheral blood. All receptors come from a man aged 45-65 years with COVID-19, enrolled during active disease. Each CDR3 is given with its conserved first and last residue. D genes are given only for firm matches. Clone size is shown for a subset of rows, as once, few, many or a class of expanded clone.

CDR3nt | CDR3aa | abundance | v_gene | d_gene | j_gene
TGTGCCACCAGTGACCACGGACAGGGAAACACCATATATTTT | CATSDHGQGNTIYF | NA | TRBV24-1 | NA | TRBJ1-3
TGTGCCACCAGTGATCCCCACTCGGGGGGTGATCAGCCCCAGCATTTT | CATSDPHSGGDQPQHF | NA | TRBV24-1 | NA | TRBJ1-5
TGCGCCAGCAGCTTGGAACTGAGCTACTATGGCTACACCTTC | CASSLELSYYGYTF | NA | TRBV5-1 | NA | TRBJ1-2
TGTGCCAGTAGCCGACAGGGCCCTAACTATGGCTACACCTTC | CASSRQGPNYGYTF | NA | TRBV19 | TRBD1 | TRBJ1-2
TGCGCCAGCAGCTTGAGTAGCGGGAGGTCTGAGCAGTACTTC | CASSLSSGRSEQYF | NA | TRBV5-1 | TRBD2 | TRBJ2-7
TGTGCCAGCAGTGAAGAGCCTCTAGCGATCGAGACCCAGTACTTC | CASSEEPLAIETQYF | NA | TRBV2 | NA | TRBJ2-5
TGTGCCACCGTTAATCCGGGGGGGAACACTGAAGCTTTCTTT | CATVNPGGNTEAFF | few | TRBV19 | NA | TRBJ1-1
TGTGCCTGGACTTGGGGCGGGAGTTTGTACAATGAGCAGTTCTTC | CAWTWGGSLYNEQFF | NA | TRBV30 | TRBD2 | TRBJ2-1
TGTGCCAGCAGCAAAGCCCTCTTACTAGCGGGAGGCCCATGTTACGAGCAGTACTTC | CASSKALLLAGGPCYEQYF | NA | TRBV21-1 | NA | TRBJ2-7
TGTGCCAGCAGCCAAGGGGCGATTAGCTCCTACGAGCAGTACTTC | CASSQGAISSYEQYF | NA | TRBV3-1/TRBV3-2 | NA | TRBJ2-7
TGTGCCAGCAGCCAAGTAACGGGTAACACTGAAGCTTTCTTT | CASSQVTGNTEAFF | NA | TRBV3-1/TRBV3-2 | NA | TRBJ1-1
TGTGCCAGCACCGTGACTAGCGGGAGATGGAATACGCAGTATTTT | CASTVTSGRWNTQYF | NA | TRBV2 | TRBD2 | TRBJ2-3
TGTGCCAGCAGCTTAGGATCGATGAGGGTGCGAGCCAAAAACATTCAGTACTTC | CASSLGSMRVRAKNIQYF | NA | TRBV7-9 | NA | TRBJ2-4
TGTGCCAGCAGCCTCAAGTCCGGACTAGCGAAAACCTACGAGCAGTACTTC | CASSLKSGLAKTYEQYF | NA | TRBV7-2 | TRBD2 | TRBJ2-7
TGTGCCAGTAGTATTCTTGGGCTCTCGAACACTGAAGCTTTCTTT | CASSILGLSNTEAFF | NA | TRBV19 | NA | TRBJ1-1
TGTGCCAGCAGCTTAGAACCCGAGGCTCTCTGGGACTATGGCTACACCTTC | CASSLEPEALWDYGYTF | once | TRBV11-2 | NA | TRBJ1-2
TGTGCCAGTAGCAGCCCGGACAGGGCCCCCCAGCCCCAGCATTTT | CASSSPDRAPQPQHF | NA | TRBV19 | TRBD1 | TRBJ1-5
TGTGCCAGCAGCGGGACAGGGGGCAACACTGAAGCTTTCTTT | CASSGTGGNTEAFF | NA | TRBV4-2 | TRBD1 | TRBJ1-1
TGCGCCAGCAGCCAACCACTAACCTATGGCTACACCTTC | CASSQPLTYGYTF | once | TRBV4-1 | NA | TRBJ1-2
TGTGCCAGTAGTATTCAGGGGGGCCGGATTGGAGAAGCTTTCTTT | CASSIQGGRIGEAFF | NA | TRBV19 | TRBD1 | TRBJ1-1
TGTGCCAGCGGAGAGACAGGGAACACTGAAGCTTTCTTT | CASGETGNTEAFF | NA | TRBV28 | NA | TRBJ1-1
TGTGCCAGCAGCCCCGGTCCCTCGCCAGATACGCAGTATTTT | CASSPGPSPDTQYF | NA | TRBV7-2 | NA | TRBJ2-3
TGCAGTGCTAGAGCCGCCTACGAGCAGTACTTC | CSARAAYEQYF | NA | TRBV20-1 | NA | TRBJ2-7
TGCGCCAGCAGCCAGGCTCGTTCCTACGAGCAGTACTTC | CASSQARSYEQYF | NA | TRBV4-3 | NA | TRBJ2-7
TGTGCCAGTAGTATTTCGGGACAGGGTGGTTACAATGAGCAGTTCTTC | CASSISGQGGYNEQFF | NA | TRBV19 | TRBD1 | TRBJ2-1
TGTGCCAGCAGCCCGGGACAGGGGGCAACGGGTGAAAAACTGTTTTTT | CASSPGQGATGEKLFF | NA | TRBV27 | TRBD1 | TRBJ1-4
TGTGCCAGCTCACCATCAGGGGGTCTTGAGCAGTTCTTC | CASSPSGGLEQFF | NA | TRBV18 | TRBD1 | TRBJ2-1
TGTGCCAGCAGTTACCTTTCCTACAATGAGCAGTTCTTC | CASSYLSYNEQFF | NA | TRBV6-6 | NA | TRBJ2-1
TGTGCCAGCAGCGTCCCCCTAGAACCCAACACAGATACGCAGTATTTT | CASSVPLEPNTDTQYF | NA | TRBV9 | NA | TRBJ2-3
TGTGCCGGAGGATCGGACAGTCACAATGAGCAGTTCTTC | CAGGSDSHNEQFF | NA | TRBV2 | NA | TRBJ2-1
TGCGCCAGCAGCCAAGAGATCACGGGCCAAGAGACCCAGTACTTC | CASSQEITGQETQYF | once | TRBV4-1 | NA | TRBJ2-5
TGTGCCAGCAGTTACTCGAGACAGAGCTACGAGCAGTACTTC | CASSYSRQSYEQYF | NA | TRBV6-5 | NA | TRBJ2-7
TGTGCCAGCAGCTTAGGCCCTAGCGGAGGCCCAGCCAAAAACATTCAGTACTTC | CASSLGPSGGPAKNIQYF | NA | TRBV7-9 | TRBD2 | TRBJ2-4
TGTGCCAGCAGGAAGCCCAAATCGGATGAGCAGTTCTTC | CASRKPKSDEQFF | NA | TRBV6-5 | NA | TRBJ2-1
TGTGCCAGCAGCCAGGGAACCCAAGAGACCCAGTACTTC | CASSQGTQETQYF | NA | TRBV12-3/TRBV12-4 | NA | TRBJ2-5
TGCGCCAGCAGCCTGGGGAAAGGGGACACTGAAGCTTTCTTT | CASSLGKGDTEAFF | NA | TRBV5-1 | NA | TRBJ1-1